A single sample gave rise to the 22 T cell receptor beta chains below, sequenced in a study of blood T cell repertoires in COVID-19. Clones were sequenced by immunoSEQ multiplex PCR, and TCRdb holds only the in-frame ones, with some missing. The sample holds about 130,000 clones, 85% seen once. The sequenced sample was peripheral blood. The receptors derive from an elderly woman with acute or convalescent COVID-19.

This chain uses TRBV14 with TRBJ1-6; 9 nucleotides line up with TRBD1. Trimming removed 3 bases from V and 7 bases from J; junction bases left unmatched: 4. The CDR3 is 15 amino acids. Looked up from germline, CDR1 is SGHDN and CDR2 is FVKESK. Here the CDR3 DNA reads TGTGCCAGCAGCCAGGGACAGGGAGGGAATTCACCCCTCCACTTT. As protein: CASSQGQGGNSPLHF.

On this clone itself: Sequence at one end of the junction differs from germline and may be a read error. The chain combines TRBV28 with TRBJ1-2; D remains unclear. Germline lookup yields CDR1 MDHEN and CDR2 SYDVKM. The CDR3 consists of 14 residues. The CDR3 bases are TGTGCCAGCAGCTTATTCCAAAGACTCTGGGGCTACACCTTC. Encoded protein: CASSLFQRLWGYTF.

V gene TRBV4-3 combines with J gene TRBJ1-5, with D uncertain. Looked up from germline, CDR1 is LGHNA and CDR2 is YSLEER. V lost 0 bases and J lost 6, with 9 bases in between. The length of the CDR3 is 14 residues. CDR3 DNA sequence: TGCGCCAGCAGCCAAGATTCCTGGGCTCAGCCCCAGCATTTT. Its protein product is CASSQDSWAQPQHF.

This clone was observed a single time. The J gene is TRBJ2-5, the V gene TRBV18, with D possibly matching TRBD2 (6 bases). The CDR3 runs 15 residues. The V and J ends lost 3 bases and 4 bases respectively, with 15 bases between them. Germline assignment: CDR1 KGHSH and CDR2 LQKENI. The CDR3, as DNA: TGTGCCAGCTCACCGAGACTAGTAGGAGGAGAGACCCAGTACTTC. This gives the protein CASSPRLVGGETQYF.

The rearrangement joins TRBV14 to TRBJ2-5, with D tentatively TRBD2 (6 bases). V gave up 3 bases and J gave up 5 bases, with 16 bases separating them. Germline V gives CDR1 SGHDN, CDR2 FVKESK. The CDR3 consists of 15 residues. The CDR3 nucleotides read TGTGCCAGCAGCCACTTTAGCGGATTTGGGGAGACCCAGTACTTC. It is translated as CASSHFSGFGETQYF.

This chain connects TRBV7-2 to TRBJ1-1, with no clear D. The CDR3 length is 14 residues. Trimming cost V 2 bases and J 1 base, with 8 bases left between them. Germline CDR1 and CDR2: SGHTA and FQGNSA. CDR3 DNA sequence: TGTGCCAGCAGCTTATTTGAGGGGAACACTGAAGCTTTCTTT. Amino acid sequence: CASSLFEGNTEAFF.

The V call is TRBV7-8, the J call TRBJ1-1; TRBD1 might be the D (5 bases). The V gene lost 4 bases and the J gene lost 1 base, with 7 bases spanning the gap. The CDR3 totals 13 residues. In germline, CDR1 is SGHVS, CDR2 FQNEAQ. CDR3: CASSSQANTEAFF. For the CDR3, the DNA is TGTGCCAGCAGCTCACAGGCGAACACTGAAGCTTTCTTT.

The chain couples TRBV21-1 to TRBJ2-5; the table's D call, TRBD1, was not checked against the DNA. TRBV21-1 is annotated as a pseudogene. The CDR3 length is 14 residues. The CDR3 region is CASSVGTGDKTQYF. CDR3 DNA: TGTGCCAGCAGCGTCGGGACAGGGGATAAGACCCAGTACTTC.

The J gene is TRBJ2-3, the V gene TRBV12-3 or TRBV12-4; tentatively, D is TRBD1 (5 bases). The CDR3 covers 12 residues. The V and J ends lost 7 bases and 3 bases respectively, with 8 bases between them. DNA of the CDR3: TGTGCCAGCACCGACAGAACAGATACGCAGTATTTT. It specifies CASTDRTDTQYF.

The rearrangement links TRBV6-2 or TRBV6-3 to TRBJ2-7; weak D call: TRBD2 (6 bases). Trimming cost V 6 bases and J 6 bases, with 15 bases left between them. Germline V gene sequence: CDR1 MNHEY, CDR2 SVGEGT. The CDR3 contains 13 residues. This CDR3 reads CASSTGTPGEQYF. The CDR3 DNA follows: TGTGCCAGCAGCACCGGGACTCCTGGCGAGCAGTACTTC.

This chain's CDR3 is CASSLGQPYGYTF. The DNA of the CDR3 is TGTGCCAGCAGTTTGGGACAGCCTTATGGCTACACCTTC. The chain combines TRBV6-6 with TRBJ1-2; TRBD1 aligns across 7 bases. The V segment lost 4 bases and the J segment 5 bases; nucleotides outside the gene matches: 4. The CDR3 consists of 13 residues. Germline lookup yields CDR1 MNHNY and CDR2 SVGAGI (reference sequence).

The chain is built from TRBV6-5 and TRBJ1-1; 9 bases are shared with TRBD1. This CDR3 has 13 residues. V lost 6 bases to trimming and J lost 6 bases; unmatched junction nucleotides: 5. Germline values: CDR1 MNHEY, CDR2 SVGAGI. DNA for the CDR3: TGTGCCAGCAGGGGACAGGGAATCGCTGAAGCTTTCTTT. It codes for CASRGQGIAEAFF.

The V and J genes are TRBV14 and TRBJ1-1; a possible D gene is TRBD1 (5 bases). CDR1 and CDR2 (germline): SGHDN, FVKESK. The CDR3 sequence is 16 residues long. V was clipped by 1 base and J by 5 bases, with 17 bases between them. In DNA, the CDR3 is TGTGCCAGCAGCCAAGCTCAGGGCAAACTTCGGACTGAAGCTTTCTTT. The encoded protein is CASSQAQGKLRTEAFF. Full variable domain (remainder filled in from reference TRBV14 and TRBJ1-1): EAGVTQFPSHSVIEKGQTVTLRCDPISGHDNLYWYRRVMGKEIKFLLHFVKESKQDESGMPNNRFLAERTGGTYSTLKVQPAELEDSGVYFCASSQAQGKLRTEAFFGQGTRLTVV.

The CDR3 loop is CARKVPGQVSRETQYF. CDR3 DNA sequence: TGTGCCAGAAAAGTACCGGGACAAGTGTCTCGTGAGACCCAGTACTTC. The V and J genes are TRBV6-4 and TRBJ2-5; D is possibly TRBD1 (6 bases). The germline V and J ends were trimmed by 9 bases and 5 bases, with 25 bases remaining between them. Germline-derived CDR1 and CDR2 are MRHNA and SNTAGT. The CDR3 extends over 16 amino acids.

V and J are TRBV29-1 and TRBJ2-3; D ambiguous. The length of the CDR3 is 11 residues. CDR1 is SQVTM, CDR2 ANQGSEA, per germline. V gave up 4 bases and J gave up 6 bases, with 8 bases separating them. CDR3 in amino acids: CSVAVADTQYF. The DNA for the CDR3 is TGCAGCGTTGCGGTCGCGGATACGCAGTATTTT.

The chain combines TRBV5-1 with TRBJ2-2; D remains unclear. Germline V lookup: CDR1 SGHRS, CDR2 YFSETQ. Between the trimmed V and J ends, which lost 1 base and 1 base, there was a span of 5 bases. The CDR3 is 14 amino acids. The CDR3: CASSLPLNTGELFF. Written as DNA, the CDR3 is TGCGCCAGCAGCTTGCCCCTGAACACCGGGGAGCTGTTTTTT.

The rearrangement uses TRBV19 and TRBJ2-2; 9 bases line up with TRBD2. Trimming at V came to 7 bases and at J to 3 bases, leaving 9 bases not matched to a gene. The CDR3 covers 16 residues. CDR1 and CDR2 from the germline V gene are LNHDA and SQIVND (reference sequence). The CDR3 DNA is TGTGCCAGTAAAGGGGATCGACTAGCGGACACCGGGGAGCTGTTTTTT. This gives the protein CASKGDRLADTGELFF.

The chain employs TRBV4-2 and TRBJ2-2; 7 bases map to TRBD1. CDR1 is LGHNA and CDR2 is YNFKEQ in the germline V gene. V lost 3 bases, J lost 4 bases, and 8 bases stayed unmatched. This CDR3 region has 16 residues. CDR3 nucleotides: TGTGCCAGCAGCCAGGGTCGGAGACAGGGCACCGGGGAGCTGTTTTTT. Protein: CASSQGRRQGTGELFF.

The rearrangement joins TRBV28 to TRBJ2-3, with a tentative D call TRBD1 (6 bases). The CDR3 totals 15 residues. The V gene lost 5 bases and the J gene lost 6 bases, with 18 bases spanning the gap. The germline CDR1 and CDR2 sequences are MDHEN and SYDVKM. The CDR3 loop is CASSPLGHPVDTQYF. DNA for the CDR3: TGTGCCAGCAGTCCCCTGGGACACCCGGTGGATACGCAGTATTTT.

V is TRBV5-5 and J is TRBJ1-2; 7 bases align to TRBD1. CDR3 length: 15 amino acids. Per the germline V gene, CDR1 is SGHKS and CDR2 is YYEKEE (reference sequence). The V and J ends lost 0 bases and 4 bases, in that order; junction bases with no gene match: 6. The CDR3 sequence: CASSLGTGGAYGYTF. The CDR3 DNA is TGTGCCAGCAGCTTGGGGACAGGCGGGGCCTATGGCTACACCTTC.

The chain links TRBV19 to TRBJ1-2; D gene uncertain. CDR1 and CDR2 (germline): LNHDA, SQIVND (reference sequence). With 3 bases removed from V and 2 bases from J, the gap between germline ends came to 7 bases. The CDR3 loop spans 13 amino acids. DNA for the CDR3: TGTGCCAGTAGTATGGGAGGGAACTATGGCTACACCTTC. Translating it yields CASSMGGNYGYTF.

This sequence joins TRBV5-1 and TRBJ1-2; 11 bases match TRBD1. The V and J ends lost 4 bases and 7 bases, in that order; junction bases with no gene match: 6. CDR3 size: 14 residues. Germline V gives CDR1 SGHRS, CDR2 YFSETQ. The CDR3 sequence is CASSVGQGAAGYTF. The CDR3 DNA is TGCGCCAGCAGCGTTGGACAGGGGGCGGCTGGCTACACCTTC.